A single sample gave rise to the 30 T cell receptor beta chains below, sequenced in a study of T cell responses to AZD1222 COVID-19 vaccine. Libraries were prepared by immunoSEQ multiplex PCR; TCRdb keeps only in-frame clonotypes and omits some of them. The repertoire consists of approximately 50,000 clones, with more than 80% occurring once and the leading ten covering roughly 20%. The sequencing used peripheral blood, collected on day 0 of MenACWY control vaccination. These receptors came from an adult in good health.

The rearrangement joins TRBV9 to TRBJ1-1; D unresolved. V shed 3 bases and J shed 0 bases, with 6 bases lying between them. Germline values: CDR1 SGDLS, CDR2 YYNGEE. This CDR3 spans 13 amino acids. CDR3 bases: TGTGCCAGCAGCGGCAGGATGAACACTGAAGCTTTCTTT. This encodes CASSGRMNTEAFF. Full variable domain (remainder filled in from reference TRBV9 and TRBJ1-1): DSGVTQTPKHLITATGQRVTLRCSPRSGDLSVYWYQQSLDQGLQFLIQYYNGEERAKGNILERFSAQQFPDLHSELNLSSLELGDSALYFCASSGRMNTEAFFGQGTRLTVV.

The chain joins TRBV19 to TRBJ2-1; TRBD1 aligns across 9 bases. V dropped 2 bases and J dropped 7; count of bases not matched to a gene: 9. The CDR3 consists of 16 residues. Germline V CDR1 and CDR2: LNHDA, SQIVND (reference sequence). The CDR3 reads CASSITGTGSLNEQFF. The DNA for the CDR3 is TGTGCCAGTAGTATAACCGGGACAGGGTCTTTGAATGAGCAGTTCTTC.

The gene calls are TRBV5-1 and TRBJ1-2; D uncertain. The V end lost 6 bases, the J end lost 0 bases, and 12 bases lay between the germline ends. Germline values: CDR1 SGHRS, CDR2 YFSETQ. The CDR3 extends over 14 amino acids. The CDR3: CASKSGGANYGYTF. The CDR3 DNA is TGCGCCAGCAAGTCGGGAGGAGCTAACTATGGCTACACCTTC.

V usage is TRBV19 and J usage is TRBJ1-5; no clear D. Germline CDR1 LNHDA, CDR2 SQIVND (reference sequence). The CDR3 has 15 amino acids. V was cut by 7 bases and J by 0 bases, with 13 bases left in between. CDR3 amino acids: CASIPDRYSNQPQHF. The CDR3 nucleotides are TGTGCCAGTATTCCAGATCGCTATAGCAATCAGCCCCAGCATTTT.

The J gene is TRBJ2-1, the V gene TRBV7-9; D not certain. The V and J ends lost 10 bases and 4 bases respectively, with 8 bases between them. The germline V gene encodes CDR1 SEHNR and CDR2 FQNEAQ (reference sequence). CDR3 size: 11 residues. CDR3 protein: CAISQYNEQFF. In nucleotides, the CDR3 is TGTGCCATCTCCCAGTACAATGAGCAGTTCTTC.

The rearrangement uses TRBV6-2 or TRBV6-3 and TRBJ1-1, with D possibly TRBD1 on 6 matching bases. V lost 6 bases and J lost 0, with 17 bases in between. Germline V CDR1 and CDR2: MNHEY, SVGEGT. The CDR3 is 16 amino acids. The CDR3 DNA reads TGTGCCAGCAGCGAATATACCGGACAGCTGAACACTGAAGCTTTCTTT. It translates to CASSEYTGQLNTEAFF.

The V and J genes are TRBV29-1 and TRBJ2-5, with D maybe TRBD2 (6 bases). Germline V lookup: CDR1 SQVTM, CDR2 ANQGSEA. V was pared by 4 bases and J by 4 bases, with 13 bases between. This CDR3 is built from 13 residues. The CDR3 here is CSVAAGPLETQYF. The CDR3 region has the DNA TGCAGCGTTGCAGCGGGCCCTTTAGAGACCCAGTACTTC. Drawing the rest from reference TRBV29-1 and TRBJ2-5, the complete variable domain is SAVISQKPSRDICQRGTSLTIQCQVDSQVTMMFWYRQQPGQSLTLIATANQGSEATYESGFVIDKFPISRPNLTFSTLTVSNMSPEDSSIYLCSVAAGPLETQYFGPGTRLLVL.

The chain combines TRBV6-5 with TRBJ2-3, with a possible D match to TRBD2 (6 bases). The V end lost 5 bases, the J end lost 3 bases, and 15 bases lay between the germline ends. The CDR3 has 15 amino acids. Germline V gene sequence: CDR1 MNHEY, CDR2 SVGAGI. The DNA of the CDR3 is TGTGCCAGCAGTATAAGGGAGGAGTATACAGATACGCAGTATTTT. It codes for CASSIREEYTDTQYF.

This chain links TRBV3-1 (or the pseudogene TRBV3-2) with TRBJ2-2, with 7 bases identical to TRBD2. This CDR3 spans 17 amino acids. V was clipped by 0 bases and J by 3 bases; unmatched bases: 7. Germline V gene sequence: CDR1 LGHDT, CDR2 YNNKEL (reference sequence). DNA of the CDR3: TGTGCCAGCAGCCAAGACGGACTAGTGCGGTACACCGGGGAGCTGTTTTTT. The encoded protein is CASSQDGLVRYTGELFF.

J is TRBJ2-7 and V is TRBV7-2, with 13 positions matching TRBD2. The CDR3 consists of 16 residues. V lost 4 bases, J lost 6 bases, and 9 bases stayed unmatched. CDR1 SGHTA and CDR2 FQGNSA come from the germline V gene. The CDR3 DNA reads TGTGCCAGCAGCTCAACGACTAGCGGGAGGAATAGCGAGCAGTACTTC. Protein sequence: CASSSTTSGRNSEQYF.

The CDR3 here is CASSQTGAGETQYF. For the CDR3, the DNA is TGTGCCAGCAGTCAGACAGGCGCAGGAGAGACCCAGTACTTC. The chain employs TRBV27 and TRBJ2-5, with a possible D match to TRBD1 (6 bases). V was clipped by 5 bases and J by 4 bases, with 14 bases between them. Per germline, CDR1 MNHEY and CDR2 SMNVEV (reference sequence). CDR3 size: 14 residues.

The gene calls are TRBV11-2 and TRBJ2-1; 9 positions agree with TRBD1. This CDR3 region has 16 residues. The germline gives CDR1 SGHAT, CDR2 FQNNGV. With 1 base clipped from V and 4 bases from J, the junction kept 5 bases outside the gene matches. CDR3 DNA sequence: TGTGCCAGCAGCTTAGTCTGGACAGGGGTATACAATGAGCAGTTCTTC. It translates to CASSLVWTGVYNEQFF. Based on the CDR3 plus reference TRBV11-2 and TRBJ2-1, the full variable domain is EAGVAQSPRYKIIEKRQSVAFWCNPISGHATLYWYQQILGQGPKLLIQFQNNGVVDDSQLPKDRFSAERLKGVDSTLKIQPAKLEDSAVYLCASSLVWTGVYNEQFFGPGTRLTVL.

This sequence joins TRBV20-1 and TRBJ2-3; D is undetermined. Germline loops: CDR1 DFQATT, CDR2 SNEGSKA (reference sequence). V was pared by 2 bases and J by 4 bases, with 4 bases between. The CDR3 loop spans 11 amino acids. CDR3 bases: TGCAGTGCTAGACGGGCAGATACGCAGTATTTT. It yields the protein CSARRADTQYF.

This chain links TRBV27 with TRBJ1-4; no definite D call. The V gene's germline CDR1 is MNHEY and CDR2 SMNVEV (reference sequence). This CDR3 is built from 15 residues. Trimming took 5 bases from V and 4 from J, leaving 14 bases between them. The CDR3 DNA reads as TGTGCCAGCAGTAACGACGGAGTCGGTAATGAAAAACTGTTTTTT. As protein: CASSNDGVGNEKLFF.

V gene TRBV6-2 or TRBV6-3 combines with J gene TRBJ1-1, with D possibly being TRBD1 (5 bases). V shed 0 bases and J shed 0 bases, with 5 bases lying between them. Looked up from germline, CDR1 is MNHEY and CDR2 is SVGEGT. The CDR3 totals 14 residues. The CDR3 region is CASSYSQVNTEAFF. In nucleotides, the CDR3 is TGTGCCAGCAGTTACTCACAGGTGAACACTGAAGCTTTCTTT.

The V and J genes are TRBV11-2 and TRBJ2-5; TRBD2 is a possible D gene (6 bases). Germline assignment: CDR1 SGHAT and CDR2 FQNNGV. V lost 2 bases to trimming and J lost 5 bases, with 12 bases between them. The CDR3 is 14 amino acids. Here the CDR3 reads CASSLTAGFETQYF. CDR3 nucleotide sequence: TGTGCCAGCAGCTTAACGGCGGGGTTCGAGACCCAGTACTTC.

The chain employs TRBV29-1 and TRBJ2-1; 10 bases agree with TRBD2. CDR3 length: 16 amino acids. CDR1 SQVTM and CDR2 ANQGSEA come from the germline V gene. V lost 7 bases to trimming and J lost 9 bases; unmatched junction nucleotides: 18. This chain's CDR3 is CSACGASGSQDFEQFF. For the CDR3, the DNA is TGCAGCGCATGCGGGGCTAGCGGGAGTCAGGACTTTGAGCAGTTCTTC.

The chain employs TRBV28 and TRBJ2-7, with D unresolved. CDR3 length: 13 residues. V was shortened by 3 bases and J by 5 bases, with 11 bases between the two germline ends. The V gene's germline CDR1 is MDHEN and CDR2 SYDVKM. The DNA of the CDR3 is TGTGCCAGCAGTTTGCCGACCCTCCACGAGCAGTACTTC. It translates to CASSLPTLHEQYF.

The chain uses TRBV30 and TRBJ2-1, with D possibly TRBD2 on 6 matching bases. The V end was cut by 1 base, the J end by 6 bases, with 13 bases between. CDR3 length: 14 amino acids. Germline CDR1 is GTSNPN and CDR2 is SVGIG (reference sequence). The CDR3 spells CAWSAGMGGNEQFF. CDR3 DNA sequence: TGTGCCTGGAGTGCCGGTATGGGGGGCAATGAGCAGTTCTTC.

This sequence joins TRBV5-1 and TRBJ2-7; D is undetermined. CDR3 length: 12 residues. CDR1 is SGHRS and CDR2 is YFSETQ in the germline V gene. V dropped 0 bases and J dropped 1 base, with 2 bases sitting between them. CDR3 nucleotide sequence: TGCGCCAGCAGCTTGGAATCCTACGAGCAGTACTTC. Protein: CASSLESYEQYF.

The CDR3 is CASSSLLGLAKNIQYF. In DNA form, the CDR3 reads TGTGCCAGCAGCTCACTCTTAGGACTAGCCAAAAACATTCAGTACTTC. The V gene is TRBV7-8, the J gene TRBJ2-4; tentative D call: TRBD2 (5 bases). This CDR3 region has 16 residues. Germline assignment: CDR1 SGHVS and CDR2 FQNEAQ. V was trimmed by 4 bases and J by 0 bases, leaving 13 bases between them.

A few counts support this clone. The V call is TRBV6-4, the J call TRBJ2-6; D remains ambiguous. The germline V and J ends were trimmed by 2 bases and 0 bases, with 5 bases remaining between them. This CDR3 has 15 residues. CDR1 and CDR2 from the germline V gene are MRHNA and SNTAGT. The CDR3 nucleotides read TGTGCCAGCAGTGACGAGAGCTCTGGGGCCAACGTCCTGACTTTC. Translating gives CASSDESSGANVLTF.

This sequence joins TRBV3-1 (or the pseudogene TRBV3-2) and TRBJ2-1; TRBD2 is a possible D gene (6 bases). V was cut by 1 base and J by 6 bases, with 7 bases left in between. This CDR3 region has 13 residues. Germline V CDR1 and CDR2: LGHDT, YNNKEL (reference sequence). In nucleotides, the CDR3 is TGTGCCAGCAGCCAAGGACTAGTCAATGAGCAGTTCTTC. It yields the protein CASSQGLVNEQFF.

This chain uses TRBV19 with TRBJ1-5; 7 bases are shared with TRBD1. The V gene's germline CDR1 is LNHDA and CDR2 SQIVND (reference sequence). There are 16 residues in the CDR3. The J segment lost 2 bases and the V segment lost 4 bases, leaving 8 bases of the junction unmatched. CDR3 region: CASSTTGVLGNQPQHF. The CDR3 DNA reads TGTGCCAGTAGTACCACAGGGGTACTCGGCAATCAGCCCCAGCATTTT.

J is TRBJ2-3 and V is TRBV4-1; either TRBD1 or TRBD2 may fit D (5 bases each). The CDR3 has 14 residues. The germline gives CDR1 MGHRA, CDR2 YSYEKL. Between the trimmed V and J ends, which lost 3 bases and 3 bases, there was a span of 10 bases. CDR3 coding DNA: TGCGCCAGCAGCCAGGGGGAACGGACAGATACGCAGTATTTT. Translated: CASSQGERTDTQYF.

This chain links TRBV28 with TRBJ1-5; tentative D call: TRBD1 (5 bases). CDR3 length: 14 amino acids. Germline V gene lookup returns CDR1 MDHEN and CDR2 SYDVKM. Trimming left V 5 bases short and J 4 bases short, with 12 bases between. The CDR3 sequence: CASSGGTANQPQHF. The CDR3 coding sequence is TGTGCCAGCAGTGGGGGAACAGCGAATCAGCCCCAGCATTTT.

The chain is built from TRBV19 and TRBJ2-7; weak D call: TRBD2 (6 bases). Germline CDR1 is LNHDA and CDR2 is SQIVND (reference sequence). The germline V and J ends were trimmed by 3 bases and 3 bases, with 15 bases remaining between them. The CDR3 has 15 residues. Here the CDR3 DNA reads TGTGCCAGTAGTATGGGAGCTAGCGACATCTACGAGCAGTACTTC. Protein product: CASSMGASDIYEQYF.

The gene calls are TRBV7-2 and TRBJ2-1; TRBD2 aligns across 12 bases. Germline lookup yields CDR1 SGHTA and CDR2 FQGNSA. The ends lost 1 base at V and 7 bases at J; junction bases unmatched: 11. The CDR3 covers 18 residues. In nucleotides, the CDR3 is TGTGCCAGCAGCTTAGTCCCCTCTGGACTAGCGGGACCGAATGAGCAGTTCTTC. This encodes CASSLVPSGLAGPNEQFF.

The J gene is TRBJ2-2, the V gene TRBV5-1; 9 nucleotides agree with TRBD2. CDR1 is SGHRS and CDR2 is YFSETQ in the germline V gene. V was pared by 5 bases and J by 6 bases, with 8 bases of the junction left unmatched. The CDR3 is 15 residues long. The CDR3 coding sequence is TGCGCCAGCAGATTCACTAGCGGGCACGCCGGGGAGCTGTTTTTT. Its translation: CASRFTSGHAGELFF. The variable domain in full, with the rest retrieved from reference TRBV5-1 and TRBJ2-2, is KAGVTQTPRYLIKTRGQQVTLSCSPISGHRSVSWYQQTPGQGLQFLFEYFSETQRNKGNFPGRFSGRQFSNSRSEMNVSTLELGDSALYLCASRFTSGHAGELFFGEGSRLTVL.

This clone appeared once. The CDR3 DNA is TGTGCCAGCAGCACAGGGGGGTGGGAGACCCAGTACTTC. Translating it yields CASSTGGWETQYF. The chain recombines TRBV7-8 with TRBJ2-5, with 8 nucleotides matching TRBD1. The CDR3 totals 13 residues. Germline trimming cut 5 bases from V and 5 bases from J; bases unmatched to any gene: 4. In germline, CDR1 is SGHVS, CDR2 FQNEAQ.